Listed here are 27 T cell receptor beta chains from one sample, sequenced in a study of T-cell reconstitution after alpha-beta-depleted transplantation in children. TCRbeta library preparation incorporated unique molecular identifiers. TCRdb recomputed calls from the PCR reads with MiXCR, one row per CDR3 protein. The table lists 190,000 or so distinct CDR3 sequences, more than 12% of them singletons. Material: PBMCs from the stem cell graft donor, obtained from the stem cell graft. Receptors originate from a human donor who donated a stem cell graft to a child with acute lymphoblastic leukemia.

CDR3 nucleotide sequence: TGCGCCAGCAGGGGTAGACTAGCGGGAGCGGATGAGCAGTTCTTC. Translated: CASRGRLAGADEQFF. V is TRBV5-1 and J is TRBJ2-1, with 12 bases matching TRBD2. The CDR3 has 15 amino acids. With 5 bases clipped from V and 8 bases from J, the junction kept 8 bases outside the gene matches. Germline V gene data show CDR1 as SGHRS and CDR2 as YFSETQ.

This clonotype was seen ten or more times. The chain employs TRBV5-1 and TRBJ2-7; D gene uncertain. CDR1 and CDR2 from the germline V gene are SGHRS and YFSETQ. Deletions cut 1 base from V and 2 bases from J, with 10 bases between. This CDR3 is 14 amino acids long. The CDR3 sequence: CASSLRAATYEQYF. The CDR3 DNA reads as TGCGCCAGCAGCTTGAGGGCGGCCACCTACGAGCAGTACTTC.

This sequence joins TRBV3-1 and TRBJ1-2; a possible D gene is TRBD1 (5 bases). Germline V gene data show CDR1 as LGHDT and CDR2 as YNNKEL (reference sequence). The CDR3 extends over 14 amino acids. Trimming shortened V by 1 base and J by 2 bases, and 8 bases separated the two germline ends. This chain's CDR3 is CASSQGQRNYGYTF. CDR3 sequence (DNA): TGTGCCAGCAGCCAAGGACAGCGAAACTATGGCTACACCTTC.

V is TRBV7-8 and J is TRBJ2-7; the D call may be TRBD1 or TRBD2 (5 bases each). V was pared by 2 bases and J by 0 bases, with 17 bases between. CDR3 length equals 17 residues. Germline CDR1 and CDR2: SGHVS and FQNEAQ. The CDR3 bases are TGTGCCAGCAGCTTACGCCTAGGGACGGGGAGCTCCTACGAGCAGTACTTC. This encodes CASSLRLGTGSSYEQYF.

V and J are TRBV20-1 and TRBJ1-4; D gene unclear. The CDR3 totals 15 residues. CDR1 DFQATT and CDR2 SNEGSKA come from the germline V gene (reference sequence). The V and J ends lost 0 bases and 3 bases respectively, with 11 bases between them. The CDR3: CSAREILGSNEKLFF. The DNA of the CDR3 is TGCAGTGCTAGAGAGATTCTAGGGTCTAATGAAAAACTGTTTTTT.

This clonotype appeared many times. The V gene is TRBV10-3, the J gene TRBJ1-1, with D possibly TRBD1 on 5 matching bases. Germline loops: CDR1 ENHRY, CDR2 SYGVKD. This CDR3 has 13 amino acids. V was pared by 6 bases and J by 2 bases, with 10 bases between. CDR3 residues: CAIRLTVNTEAFF. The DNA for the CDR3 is TGTGCCATCAGGCTGACAGTCAACACTGAAGCTTTCTTT.

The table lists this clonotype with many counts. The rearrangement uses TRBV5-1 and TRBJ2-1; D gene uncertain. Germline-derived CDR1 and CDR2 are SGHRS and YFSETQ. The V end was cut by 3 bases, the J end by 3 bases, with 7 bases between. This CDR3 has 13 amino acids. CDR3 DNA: TGCGCCAGCAGCTCCGGGTACTACAATGAGCAGTTCTTC. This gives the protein CASSSGYYNEQFF. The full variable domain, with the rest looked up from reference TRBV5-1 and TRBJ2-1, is KAGVTQTPRYLIKTRGQQVTLSCSPISGHRSVSWYQQTPGQGLQFLFEYFSETQRNKGNFPGRFSGRQFSNSRSEMNVSTLELGDSALYLCASSSGYYNEQFFGPGTRLTVL.

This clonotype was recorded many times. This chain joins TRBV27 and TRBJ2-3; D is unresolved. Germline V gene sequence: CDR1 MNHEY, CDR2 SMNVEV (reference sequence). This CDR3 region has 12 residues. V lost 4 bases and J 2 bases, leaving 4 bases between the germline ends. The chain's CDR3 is CASSSPTDTQYF. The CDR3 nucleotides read TGTGCCAGCAGTTCCCCCACAGATACGCAGTATTTT.

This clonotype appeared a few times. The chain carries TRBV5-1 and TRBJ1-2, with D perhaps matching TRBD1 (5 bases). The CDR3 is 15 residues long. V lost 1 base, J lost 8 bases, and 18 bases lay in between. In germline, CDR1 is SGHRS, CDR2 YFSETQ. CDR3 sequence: CASSLFGTGEGGYTF. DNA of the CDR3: TGCGCCAGCAGCTTGTTCGGCACCGGTGAGGGGGGCTACACCTTC. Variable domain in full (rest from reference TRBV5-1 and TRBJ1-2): KAGVTQTPRYLIKTRGQQVTLSCSPISGHRSVSWYQQTPGQGLQFLFEYFSETQRNKGNFPGRFSGRQFSNSRSEMNVSTLELGDSALYLCASSLFGTGEGGYTFGSGTRLTVV.

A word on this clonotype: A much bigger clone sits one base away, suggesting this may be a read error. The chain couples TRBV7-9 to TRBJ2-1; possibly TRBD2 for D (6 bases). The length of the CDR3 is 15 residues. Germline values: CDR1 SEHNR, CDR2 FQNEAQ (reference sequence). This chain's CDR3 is CANSSWDLESNEQFF. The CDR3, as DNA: TGTGCCAACAGCTCTTGGGACTTGGAATCCAATGAGCAGTTCTTC.

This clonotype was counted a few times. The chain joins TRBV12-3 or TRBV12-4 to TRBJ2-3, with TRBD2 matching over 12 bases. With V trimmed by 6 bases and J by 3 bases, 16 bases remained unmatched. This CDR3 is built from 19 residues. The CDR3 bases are TGTGCCAGCAGCCAGACTAGCGGGAGTATTTTTTCTCCTACAGATACGCAGTATTTT. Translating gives CASSQTSGSIFSPTDTQYF.

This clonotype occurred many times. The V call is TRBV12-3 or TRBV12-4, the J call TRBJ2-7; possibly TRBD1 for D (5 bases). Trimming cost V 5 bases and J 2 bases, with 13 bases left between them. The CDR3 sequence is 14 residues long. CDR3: CASSPPDSPYEQYF. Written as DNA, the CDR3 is TGTGCCAGCAGTCCCCCTGACAGTCCCTACGAGCAGTACTTC.

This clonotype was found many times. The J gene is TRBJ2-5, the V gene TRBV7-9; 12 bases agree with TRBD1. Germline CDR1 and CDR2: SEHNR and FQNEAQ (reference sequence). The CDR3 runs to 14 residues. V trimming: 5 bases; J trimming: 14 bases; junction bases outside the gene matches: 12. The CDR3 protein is CASSPAGTGGAAYF. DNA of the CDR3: TGTGCCAGCAGCCCCGCCGGGACAGGGGGCGCCGCCTACTTC.

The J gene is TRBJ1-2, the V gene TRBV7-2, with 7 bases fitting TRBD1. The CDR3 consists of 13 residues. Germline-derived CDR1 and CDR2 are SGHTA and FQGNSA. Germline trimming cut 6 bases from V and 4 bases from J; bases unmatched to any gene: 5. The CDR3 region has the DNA TGTGCCAGCAGTACAGGGGACCGCTATGGCTACACCTTC. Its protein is CASSTGDRYGYTF. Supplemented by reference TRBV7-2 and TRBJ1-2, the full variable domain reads GAGVSQSPSNKVTEKGKDVELRCDPISGHTALYWYRQSLGQGLEFLIYFQGNSAPDKSGLPSDRFSAERTGGSVSTLTIQRTQQEDSAVYLCASSTGDRYGYTFGSGTRLTVV.

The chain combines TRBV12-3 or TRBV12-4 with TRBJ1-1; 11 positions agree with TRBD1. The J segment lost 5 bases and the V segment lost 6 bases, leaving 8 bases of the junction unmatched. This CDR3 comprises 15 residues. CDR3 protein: CASRQVGQGGTEAFF. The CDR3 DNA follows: TGTGCCAGCAGGCAGGTGGGACAGGGGGGAACTGAAGCTTTCTTT.

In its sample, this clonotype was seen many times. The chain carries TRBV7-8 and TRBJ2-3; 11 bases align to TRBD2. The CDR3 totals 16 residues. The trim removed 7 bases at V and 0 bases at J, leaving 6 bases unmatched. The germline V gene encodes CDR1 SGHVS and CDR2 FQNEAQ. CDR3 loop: CASNPRTSGSTDTQYF. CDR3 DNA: TGTGCCAGCAATCCCCGGACTAGCGGGAGCACAGATACGCAGTATTTT. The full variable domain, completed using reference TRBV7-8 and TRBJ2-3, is GAGVSQSPRYKVAKRGQDVALRCDPISGHVSLFWYQQALGQGPEFLTYFQNEAQLDKSGLPSDRFFAERPEGSVSTLKIQRTQQEDSAVYLCASNPRTSGSTDTQYFGPGTRLTVL.

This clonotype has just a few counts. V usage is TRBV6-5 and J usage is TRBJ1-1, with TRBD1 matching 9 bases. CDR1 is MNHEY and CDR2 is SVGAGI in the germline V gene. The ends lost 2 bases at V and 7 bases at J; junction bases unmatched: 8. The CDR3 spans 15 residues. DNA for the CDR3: TGTGCCAGCAGTTACCTCCGGGACAGGGTAGTTGAAGCTTTCTTT. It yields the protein CASSYLRDRVVEAFF.

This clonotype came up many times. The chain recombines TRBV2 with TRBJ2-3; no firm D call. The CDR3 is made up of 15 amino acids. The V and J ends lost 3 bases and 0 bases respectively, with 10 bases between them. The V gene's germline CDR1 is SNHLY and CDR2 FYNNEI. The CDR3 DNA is TGTGCCAGCAGTGATCAGCGCCAGAGCACAGATACGCAGTATTTT. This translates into CASSDQRQSTDTQYF.

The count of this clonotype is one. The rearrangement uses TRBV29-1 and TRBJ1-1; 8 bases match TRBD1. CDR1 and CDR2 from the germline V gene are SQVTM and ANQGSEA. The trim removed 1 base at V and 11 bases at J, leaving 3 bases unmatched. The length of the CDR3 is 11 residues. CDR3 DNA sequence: TGCAGCGTTGAAGTCAGGACAGGGGCTTTCTTT. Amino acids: CSVEVRTGAFF.

The CDR3 is CASSSAPGQGDYGYTF. CDR3 nucleotides: TGTGCCAGCAGCTCCGCCCCGGGACAGGGGGACTATGGCTACACCTTC. V and J are TRBV7-9 and TRBJ1-2, with 11 nucleotides matching TRBD1. With 4 bases clipped from V and 3 bases from J, the junction kept 7 bases outside the gene matches. CDR3 length equals 16 residues. CDR1 and CDR2 (germline): SEHNR, FQNEAQ (reference sequence).

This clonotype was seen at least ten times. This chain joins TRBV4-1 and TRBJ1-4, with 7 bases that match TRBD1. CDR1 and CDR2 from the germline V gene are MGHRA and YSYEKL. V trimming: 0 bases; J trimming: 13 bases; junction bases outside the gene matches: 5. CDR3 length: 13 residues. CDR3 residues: CASSQDLEGALFF. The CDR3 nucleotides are TGCGCCAGCAGCCAAGATCTGGAGGGGGCACTGTTTTTT.

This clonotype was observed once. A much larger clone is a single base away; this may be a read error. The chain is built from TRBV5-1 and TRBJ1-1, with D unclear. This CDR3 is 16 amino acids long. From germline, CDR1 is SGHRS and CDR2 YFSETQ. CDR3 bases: TGCGCCAACAGCTTGGCGGCAGGAATTATGAACACTGAAGCTTTCTTT. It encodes CANSLAAGIMNTEAFF.

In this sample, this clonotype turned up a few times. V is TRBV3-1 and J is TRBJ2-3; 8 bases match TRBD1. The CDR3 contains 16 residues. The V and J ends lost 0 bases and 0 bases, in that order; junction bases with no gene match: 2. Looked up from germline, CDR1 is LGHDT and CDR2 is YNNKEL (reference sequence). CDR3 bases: TGTGCCAGCAGCCAAGACCGGACAGGGAGCACAGATACGCAGTATTTT. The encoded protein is CASSQDRTGSTDTQYF.

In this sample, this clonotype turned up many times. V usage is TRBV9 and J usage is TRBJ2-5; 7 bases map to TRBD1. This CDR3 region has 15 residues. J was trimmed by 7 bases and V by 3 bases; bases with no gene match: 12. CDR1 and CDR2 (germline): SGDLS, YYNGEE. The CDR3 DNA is TGTGCCAGCAGCGCCCGGACAGGTGGCGAAGGGACCCAGTACTTC. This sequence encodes CASSARTGGEGTQYF.

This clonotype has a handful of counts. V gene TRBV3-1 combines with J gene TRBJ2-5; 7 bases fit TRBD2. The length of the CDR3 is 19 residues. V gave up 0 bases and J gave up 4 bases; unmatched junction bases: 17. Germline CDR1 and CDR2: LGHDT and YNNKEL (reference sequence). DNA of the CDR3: TGTGCCAGCAGCCAAGACCTTTCTCGGACTAGTTCAATGAGAGAGACCCAGTACTTC. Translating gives CASSQDLSRTSSMRETQYF.

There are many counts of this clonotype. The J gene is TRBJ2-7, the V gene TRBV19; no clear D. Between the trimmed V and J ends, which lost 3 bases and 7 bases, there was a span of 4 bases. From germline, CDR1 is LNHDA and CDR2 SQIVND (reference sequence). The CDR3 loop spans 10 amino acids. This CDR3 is CASSIGEQYF. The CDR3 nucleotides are TGTGCCAGTAGTATTGGGGAGCAGTACTTC.

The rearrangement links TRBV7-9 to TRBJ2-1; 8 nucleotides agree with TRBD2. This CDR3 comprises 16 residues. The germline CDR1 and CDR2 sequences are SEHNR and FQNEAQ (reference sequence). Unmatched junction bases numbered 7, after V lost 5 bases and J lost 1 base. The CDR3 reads CASSAVSGKSYNEQFF. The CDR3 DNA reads TGTGCCAGCAGCGCAGTTAGCGGGAAGTCCTACAATGAGCAGTTCTTC.